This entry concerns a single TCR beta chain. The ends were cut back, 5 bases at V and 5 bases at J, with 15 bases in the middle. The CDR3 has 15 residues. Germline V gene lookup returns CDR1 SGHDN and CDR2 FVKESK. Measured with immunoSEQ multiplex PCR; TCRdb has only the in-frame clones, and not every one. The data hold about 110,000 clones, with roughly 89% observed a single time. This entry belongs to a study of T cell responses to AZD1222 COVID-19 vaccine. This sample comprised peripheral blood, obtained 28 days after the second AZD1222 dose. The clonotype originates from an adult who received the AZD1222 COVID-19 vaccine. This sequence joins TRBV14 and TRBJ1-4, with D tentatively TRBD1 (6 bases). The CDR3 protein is CASSVEQGHNEKLFF. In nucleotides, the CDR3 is TGTGCCAGCAGCGTTGAGCAGGGGCACAATGAAAAACTGTTTTTT.